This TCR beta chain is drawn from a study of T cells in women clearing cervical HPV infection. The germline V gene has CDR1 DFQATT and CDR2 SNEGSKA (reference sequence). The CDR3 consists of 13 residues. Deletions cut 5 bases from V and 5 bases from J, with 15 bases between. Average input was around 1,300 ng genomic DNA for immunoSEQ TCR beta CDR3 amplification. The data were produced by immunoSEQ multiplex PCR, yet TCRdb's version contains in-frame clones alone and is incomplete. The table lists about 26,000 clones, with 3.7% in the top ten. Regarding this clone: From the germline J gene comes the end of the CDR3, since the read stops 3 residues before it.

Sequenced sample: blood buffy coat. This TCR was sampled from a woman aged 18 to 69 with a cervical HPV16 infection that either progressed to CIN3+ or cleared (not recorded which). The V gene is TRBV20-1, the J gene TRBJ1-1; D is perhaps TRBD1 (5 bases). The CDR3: CSAETRERTEAFF. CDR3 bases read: TGCAGTGCTGAGACCAGGGAGAGGACTGAA.